This is a list of T cell receptor beta chains from one sample in a study of T cell repertoires in cytomegalovirus infection. Each CDR3 protein is one row after TCRdb ran MiXCR on the reads. This table holds about 740,000 distinct CDR3 sequences, roughly a third found once. Specimen: PBMCs. The receptors were gathered from a human donor in good health (CMV status not recorded). Some clones in this sample may be carry-over from other donors' samples. Each CDR3 is given with its conserved first and last residue. D genes are given only for firm matches. A clone size is listed for some rows: how often the clone was seen (once, few, many), or a class if it is expanded.

V	length	J	D	size	CDR3	DNA
TRBV5-1	15	TRBJ1-3	TRBD1	few	CASSSDGQGGNTIYF	TGCGCCAGCAGCTCCGATGGACAGGGTGGAAACACCATATATTTT
TRBV19	15	TRBJ2-6	.	.	CASKGQDSGANVLTF	TGTGCCAGTAAAGGACAAGACTCTGGGGCCAACGTCCTGACTTTC
TRBV5-6	15	TRBJ2-1	TRBD2	.	CASSLWEGQIGEQFF	TGTGCCAGCAGCTTGTGGGAGGGCCAGATCGGTGAGCAGTTCTTC
TRBV6-1	14	TRBJ1-1	.	few	CASSEVDSRRGAFF	TGTGCCAGCAGTGAAGTCGACAGTCGCCGAGGGGCTTTCTTT
TRBV27	13	TRBJ1-4	.	.	CASRNQQGEKLFF	TGTGCCAGCAGGAACCAACAGGGTGAAAAACTGTTTTTT
TRBV7-8	14	TRBJ1-2	.	.	CASSLSRLGVGPAF	TGTGCCAGCAGCTTATCAAGACTGGGGGTGGGGCCGGCCTTC
TRBV28	15	TRBJ2-7	TRBD1	.	CASDVRTGSSYEQYF	TGTGCCAGCGATGTGAGGACAGGCTCCTCCTACGAGCAGTACTTC
TRBV28	16	TRBJ2-2	TRBD1	.	CASTPVTGQVAGELFF	TGTGCCAGCACCCCTGTCACGGGACAGGTGGCCGGGGAGCTGTTTTTT
TRBV20-1	13	TRBJ1-1	.	few	CSARVSYNTEAFF	TGCAGTGCTAGAGTTTCGTACAACACTGAAGCTTTCTTT
TRBV27	15	TRBJ2-3	TRBD2	few	CASSFLTSRTDTQYF	TGTGCCAGCAGTTTCTTGACTAGCCGGACAGATACGCAGTATTTT
TRBV6-8	14	TRBJ1-2	.	.	CASSYQDGGYGYTF	TGTGCCAGCAGTTACCAGGACGGAGGCTATGGCTACACCTTC
TRBV5-1	15	TRBJ2-7	.	.	CASSLNPTSSYEQYF	TGCGCCAGCAGCTTGAATCCAACAAGCTCCTACGAGCAGTACTTC
TRBV7-2	15	TRBJ1-1	.	few	CASSLRGRGGTEAFF	TGTGCCAGCAGCTTGCGGGGGAGGGGGGGCACTGAAGCTTTCTTT
TRBV5-4	15	TRBJ1-1	TRBD1	.	CASSLRTGMYTEAFF	TGTGCCAGCAGCCTTAGGACAGGGATGTACACTGAAGCTTTCTTT
TRBV11-2	17	TRBJ1-1	.	.	CASSSVGGGMRSTEAFF	TGTGCCAGCAGTTCCGTCGGAGGGGGAATGCGGAGCACTGAAGCTTTCTTT
TRBV7-8	13	TRBJ1-1	.	.	CASSLRTRLEAFF	TGTGCCAGCAGCCTCAGGACACGGCTTGAAGCTTTCTTT
TRBV4-1	15	TRBJ2-5	.	.	CASSQVFGPRETQYF	TGCGCCAGCAGCCAAGTATTCGGACCCCGGGAGACCCAGTACTTC
TRBV20-1	14	TRBJ2-7	TRBD1	.	CSATDRAEAYEQYF	TGCAGTGCTACCGACAGGGCTGAAGCCTACGAGCAGTACTTC
TRBV11-2	17	TRBJ2-2	TRBD1	few	CASSLGTGTGNTGELFF	TGTGCCAGCAGCTTGGGTACCGGGACAGGTAACACCGGGGAGCTGTTTTTT
TRBV24-1	20	TRBJ2-2	TRBD2	.	CATSDSYILAGSSDTGELFF	TGTGCCACCAGTGATTCCTACATATTAGCGGGATCTTCTGACACCGGGGAGCTGTTTTTT
TRBV7-8	17	TRBJ2-7	TRBD2	.	CASSLAMVGLAAYEQYF	TGTGCCAGCAGCTTAGCGATGGTAGGACTAGCGGCGTACGAGCAGTACTTC
TRBV7-2	14	TRBJ2-1	TRBD2	few	CASHSGRDGNEQFF	TGTGCCAGCCATAGCGGGAGGGACGGGAATGAGCAGTTCTTC
TRBV20-1	11	TRBJ1-2	.	.	CSAPPSDGYTF	TGCAGTGCCCCTCCAAGTGATGGCTACACCTTC
TRBV5-1	13	TRBJ1-2	.	.	CASSLAPNYGYTF	TGCGCCAGCAGCTTGGCTCCGAACTATGGCTACACCTTC
TRBV28	16	TRBJ1-6	.	many	CASSTYMGDYNSPLHF	TGTGCCAGCAGTACCTATATGGGGGACTATAATTCACCCCTCCACTTT
TRBV20-1	14	TRBJ1-1	.	once	CSVSPTSMNTEAFF	TGCAGCGTTTCCCCGACGTCTATGAACACTGAAGCTTTCTTT
TRBV20-1	14	TRBJ1-4	TRBD1	.	CSARPGQGSEKLFF	TGCAGTGCACGACCGGGACAGGGTTCAGAAAAACTGTTTTTT
TRBV6-2/TRBV6-3	16	TRBJ2-1	.	few	CASSSPRDSSKSEQFF	TGTGCCAGCAGTTCCCCCCGGGACTCTTCTAAGAGTGAGCAGTTCTTC
TRBV27	14	TRBJ2-7	.	few	CASSFKGANYEQYF	TGTGCCAGCAGTTTTAAAGGGGCCAACTACGAGCAGTACTTC
TRBV19	15	TRBJ1-5	.	.	CASSTIDSYNQPQHF	TGTGCCAGTAGTACCATCGACAGCTACAATCAGCCCCAGCATTTT
TRBV7-7	15	TRBJ2-5	.	.	CASSLVGGQQETQYF	TGTGCTAGCAGCTTAGTAGGAGGTCAACAAGAGACCCAGTACTTC
TRBV7-2	16	TRBJ2-7	.	many	CASSLALGGYSYEQYF	TGTGCCAGCAGCTTAGCGCTGGGGGGCTACTCCTACGAGCAGTACTTC
TRBV7-2	19	TRBJ2-2	TRBD2	few	CASSLVLSSGGLNTGELFF	TGTGCCAGCAGCTTAGTTTTGTCTAGCGGGGGCCTAAACACCGGGGAGCTGTTTTTT
TRBV5-1	13	TRBJ2-7	.	few	CASSLAIGQEQYF	TGCGCCAGCAGCTTGGCCATCGGGCAGGAGCAGTACTTC
TRBV11-3	16	TRBJ2-2	.	.	CASSLDGGPYTGELFF	TGTGCCAGCAGCTTAGATGGAGGGCCCTACACCGGGGAGCTGTTTTTT
TRBV24-1	15	TRBJ2-3	TRBD1	few	CATSDPGTGSETQYF	TGTGCCACCAGTGATCCCGGGACAGGCAGTGAAACGCAGTATTTT
TRBV19	14	TRBJ1-1	.	.	CASSILNGDTEAFF	TGTGCCAGTAGTATACTGAACGGGGACACTGAAGCTTTCTTT
TRBV14	15	TRBJ2-5	TRBD2	few	CASSLLAGVGKTQYF	TGTGCCAGCAGCCTCTTAGCGGGAGTTGGGAAGACCCAGTACTTC
TRBV11-2	15	TRBJ1-2	TRBD1	few	CASSWGQGRNYGYTF	TGTGCCAGCAGCTGGGGACAGGGAAGGAACTATGGCTACACCTTC
TRBV5-6	14	TRBJ2-3	.	few	CASSLGRFKHTQYF	TGTGCCAGCAGCCTGGGCCGGTTCAAGCATACGCAGTATTTT
TRBV7-8	14	TRBJ2-5	.	.	CASSFQDPQETQYF	TGTGCCAGCAGCTTTCAGGACCCCCAAGAGACCCAGTACTTC
TRBV4-2	15	TRBJ2-7	.	few	CASSQEDRISYEQYF	TGTGCCAGCAGCCAAGAGGACAGAATCTCCTACGAGCAGTACTTC
TRBV10-3	14	TRBJ1-5	.	.	CAIKNVGLNQPQHF	TGTGCCATAAAAAACGTAGGGCTCAATCAGCCCCAGCATTTT
TRBV5-6	15	TRBJ1-5	.	few	CASTRSTEVKQPQHF	TGTGCCAGCACCCGATCCACGGAAGTCAAACAGCCCCAGCATTTT
TRBV28	13	TRBJ2-7	.	few	CASGGGGRYEQYF	TGTGCCAGCGGAGGGGGCGGGCGGTACGAGCAGTACTTC
TRBV7-3	16	TRBJ2-1	.	few	CASSLTLFSSYNEQFF	TGTGCCAGCAGCTTAACCTTATTTAGCTCCTACAATGAGCAGTTCTTC
TRBV5-8	12	TRBJ1-1	.	.	CASSFGRVGAFF	TGTGCCAGCAGCTTCGGCCGGGTGGGAGCTTTCTTT
TRBV11-2	14	TRBJ1-5	.	few	CASSVGPGEQPQHF	TGTGCCAGCAGCGTGGGTCCAGGGGAGCAGCCCCAGCATTTT
TRBV6-2/TRBV6-3	15	TRBJ1-1	.	.	CASSYSPTANTEAFF	TGTGCCAGCAGTTACTCCCCTACGGCGAACACTGAAGCTTTCTTT
TRBV7-2	14	TRBJ1-5	.	many	CASSLANAGGVQHF	TGTGCCAGCAGCTTAGCGAATGCAGGTGGGGTCCAGCATTTT
TRBV28	14	TRBJ2-2	TRBD2	.	CASSSPRGAGELFF	TGTGCCAGCAGTTCACCCCGGGGGGCCGGGGAGCTGTTTTTT
TRBV5-6	15	TRBJ1-5	TRBD1	.	CASSLRGLVGQPQHF	TGTGCCAGCAGCTTGAGGGGGCTAGTAGGTCAGCCCCAGCATTTT
TRBV7-2	18	TRBJ2-1	TRBD2	many	CASSLVPAGGLRYNEQFF	TGTGCCAGCAGCTTAGTCCCAGCGGGGGGGTTAAGGTACAATGAGCAGTTCTTC
TRBV6-2/TRBV6-3	15	TRBJ2-7	TRBD2	.	CASSYSSGRAIEQYF	TGTGCCAGCAGTTACTCGAGCGGGAGGGCGATCGAGCAGTACTTC